What follows are 19 T cell receptor beta chains derived from one specimen sequenced in a study of CD8 T cells in Susac syndrome. An input of about 0.45 to 1 ug of RNA was subjected to reverse transcription using random hexamers. Using its own MiXCR run on the immunoSEQ multiplex PCR reads, TCRdb lists one record per CDR3 protein. The profile shows around 270,000 distinct CDR3 sequences, 75% to 85% of them singletons. Sequencing used CD8+ T cells from PBMCs. The origin of the receptors is a human donor with multiple sclerosis.

This sequence joins TRBV19 and TRBJ1-1; D not resolved. CDR1 is LNHDA and CDR2 is SQIVND in the germline V gene (reference sequence). V was cut by 4 bases and J by 1 base, with 10 bases left in between. The CDR3 spans 14 residues. The DNA of the CDR3 is TGTGCCAGTAGTAAACAACGGGAGAACACTGAAGCTTTCTTT. Protein sequence: CASSKQRENTEAFF.

The chain joins TRBV28 to TRBJ2-5, with 11 nucleotides matching TRBD1. The V and J ends lost 6 bases and 6 bases, in that order; junction bases with no gene match: 9. The CDR3 is 15 residues long. Germline CDR1 reads MDHEN; CDR2 reads SYDVKM. The CDR3 is CASSLPGTGGKTQYF. Written as DNA, the CDR3 is TGTGCCAGCAGCCTCCCCGGGACAGGGGGGAAGACCCAGTACTTC.

This chain joins TRBV5-1 and TRBJ2-1; TRBD1 matches 8 bases. Per germline, CDR1 SGHRS and CDR2 YFSETQ. The CDR3 is 20 amino acids. The trim removed 4 bases at V and 0 bases at J, leaving 18 bases unmatched. CDR3 DNA sequence: TGCGCCAGCAGCCTGCCTGTGCCCGGGACAGGATGTTGCTCCTACAATGAGCAGTTCTTC. Its protein product is CASSLPVPGTGCCSYNEQFF. The complete variable domain, with remaining parts taken from reference TRBV5-1 and TRBJ2-1, reads KAGVTQTPRYLIKTRGQQVTLSCSPISGHRSVSWYQQTPGQGLQFLFEYFSETQRNKGNFPGRFSGRQFSNSRSEMNVSTLELGDSALYLCASSLPVPGTGCCSYNEQFFGPGTRLTVL.

This clonotype was seen just once. The gene calls are TRBV12-3 or TRBV12-4 and TRBJ1-5; the D is unclear. Trimming removed 4 bases from V and 5 bases from J, with 12 bases in between. The CDR3 contains 14 residues. CDR3 region: CASSSGGGHQPQHF. In nucleotides, the CDR3 is TGTGCCAGCAGTTCCGGAGGCGGCCATCAGCCCCAGCATTTT.

This clonotype came up a few times. The genes are TRBV6-1 and TRBJ1-2, with D maybe TRBD1 (5 bases). The CDR3 runs 15 residues. Per germline, CDR1 MNHNS and CDR2 SASEGT. With 6 bases removed from V and 3 bases from J, the gap between germline ends came to 17 bases. The CDR3 region is CASSQTRGTDYGYTF. The CDR3 DNA sequence: TGTGCCAGCAGCCAGACTCGGGGGACCGACTATGGCTACACCTTC.

The DNA for the CDR3 is TGTGCCAGTAGTATAGGGGGCGGGACTAGCGGGCCGCCCCCTTACAATGAGCAGTTCTTC. Amino acid sequence: CASSIGGGTSGPPPYNEQFF. V and J are TRBV19 and TRBJ2-1; 12 positions agree with TRBD2. The CDR3 is made up of 20 amino acids. CDR1 LNHDA and CDR2 SQIVND come from the germline V gene (reference sequence). With V trimmed by 1 base and J by 4 bases, 14 bases remained unmatched.

This clonotype appeared a single time. The V gene is TRBV27, the J gene TRBJ1-1; D is perhaps TRBD1 (6 bases). CDR1 and CDR2 (germline): MNHEY, SMNVEV (reference sequence). The CDR3 consists of 14 residues. Trimming removed 5 bases from V and 4 bases from J, with 14 bases in between. The CDR3 DNA reads as TGTGCCAGCAGTCTACAGGGTGGAAGCACTGAAGCTTTCTTT. Its protein product is CASSLQGGSTEAFF.

The CDR3 DNA sequence: TGTGCCTGGAGCGACCGACAGGGGCCGAAGTCCACCGGGGAGCTGTTTTTT. This encodes CAWSDRQGPKSTGELFF. This rearrangement joins TRBV30 to TRBJ2-2; TRBD1 aligns across 8 bases. The germline V gene encodes CDR1 GTSNPN and CDR2 SVGIG (reference sequence). Germline trimming cut 3 bases from V and 4 bases from J; bases unmatched to any gene: 13. CDR3 length: 17 amino acids.

CDR3 region: CSAPEQEYEQYF. DNA of the CDR3: TGCAGTGCCCCAGAGCAGGAGTACGAGCAGTACTTC. This chain links TRBV20-1 with TRBJ2-7; unclear D gene. Trimming took 6 bases from V and 4 from J, leaving 13 bases between them. The CDR3 has 12 amino acids. From germline, CDR1 is DFQATT and CDR2 SNEGSKA (reference sequence).

This chain joins TRBV24-1 and TRBJ2-1, with D possibly TRBD2 on 7 matching bases. CDR3 size: 16 residues. Per the germline V gene, CDR1 is KGHDR and CDR2 is SFDVKD. V was trimmed by 2 bases and J by 7 bases, leaving 17 bases between them. In DNA, the CDR3 is TGTGCCACCAGTGATTACGGAGGGGGGGTGCGGAATGAGCAGTTCTTC. This codes for CATSDYGGGVRNEQFF.

The chain carries TRBV3-1 and TRBJ2-5; a possible D gene is TRBD2 (5 bases). Germline lookup yields CDR1 LGHDT and CDR2 YNNKEL (reference sequence). The ends were cut back, 1 base at V and 0 bases at J, with 9 bases in the middle. The CDR3 is 15 amino acids. This chain's CDR3 is CASSQGTSYQETQYF. CDR3 DNA sequence: TGTGCCAGCAGCCAAGGGACTTCGTACCAAGAGACCCAGTACTTC.

This rearrangement joins TRBV4-3 to TRBJ2-4; a possible D gene is TRBD2 (5 bases). Germline values: CDR1 LGHNA, CDR2 YSLEER. The V end was cut by 4 bases, the J end by 0 bases, with 7 bases between. This CDR3 comprises 14 residues. The CDR3 reads CASSLGIAKNIQYF. CDR3 bases: TGCGCCAGCAGCCTCGGGATAGCCAAAAACATTCAGTACTTC.

This chain links TRBV28 with TRBJ2-7; D not certain. Germline assignment: CDR1 MDHEN and CDR2 SYDVKM. The V gene lost 8 bases and the J gene lost 2 bases, with 13 bases spanning the gap. The CDR3 loop spans 13 amino acids. The CDR3: CASGYGRAYEQYF. Written as DNA, the CDR3 is TGTGCCAGCGGCTACGGACGGGCCTACGAGCAGTACTTC.

This sequence joins TRBV28 and TRBJ1-1, with 9 bases matching TRBD1. This CDR3 has 20 residues. With 1 base clipped from V and 4 bases from J, the junction kept 19 bases outside the gene matches. From germline, CDR1 is MDHEN and CDR2 SYDVKM. CDR3 in DNA: TGTGCCAGCAGTTTATCCCTTTCCCTTACCGGGACAGGGAGAGTCACTGAAGCTTTCTTT. This gives the protein CASSLSLSLTGTGRVTEAFF.

A few counts support this clonotype. This CDR3 is CSASPLTSYYEQYF. CDR3 in DNA: TGCAGTGCTAGTCCCTTGACTAGCTACTACGAGCAGTACTTC. This rearrangement joins TRBV20-1 to TRBJ2-7; TRBD2 matches 7 bases. J was trimmed by 3 bases and V by 3 bases; bases with no gene match: 8. CDR1 and CDR2 (germline): DFQATT, SNEGSKA (reference sequence). The CDR3 extends over 14 amino acids.

The rearrangement links TRBV3-1 to TRBJ1-5, with D uncertain. Trimming pared 5 bases from V and 5 bases from J, leaving 22 bases between. The CDR3 spans 17 residues. Germline CDR1 and CDR2: LGHDT and YNNKEL (reference sequence). The CDR3 loop reads CASSIICPFWHHQPQHF. The CDR3 nucleotides are TGTGCCAGCAGCATCATCTGTCCTTTTTGGCATCATCAGCCCCAGCATTTT.

V and J are TRBV20-1 and TRBJ2-1; maybe TRBD2 (6 bases). CDR1 and CDR2 from the germline V gene are DFQATT and SNEGSKA (reference sequence). The germline V and J ends were trimmed by 6 bases and 8 bases, with 14 bases remaining between them. This CDR3 has 12 residues. The CDR3 bases are TGCAGTGCCCCGGGGGAAACCGATGAGCAGTTCTTC. Translating gives CSAPGETDEQFF.

This chain uses TRBV6-5 with TRBJ2-1; the match to TRBD1 covers 10 bases. V was pared by 4 bases and J by 2 bases, with 8 bases of the junction left unmatched. Germline assignment: CDR1 MNHEY and CDR2 SVGAGI. The CDR3 totals 17 residues. The CDR3 sequence is CASSFDRDRGTYNEQFF. CDR3 sequence (DNA): TGTGCCAGCAGTTTCGACCGGGACAGGGGCACCTACAATGAGCAGTTCTTC.

The sample holds a few counts of this clonotype. The chain has TRBV7-2 and TRBJ1-2; 7 bases fit TRBD1. The V gene's germline CDR1 is SGHTA and CDR2 FQGNSA. With V trimmed by 6 bases and J by 4 bases, 8 bases remained unmatched. This CDR3 comprises 14 residues. The CDR3 DNA reads TGTGCCAGCAGTCAGGGGACAGTGGGCTATGGCTACACCTTC. It yields the protein CASSQGTVGYGYTF.